One sample yielded the 27 T cell receptor beta chains listed below, sequenced in a study of cytomegalovirus exposure and HLA in healthy donors. The primer mix had 60 Vbeta and 13 Jbeta primers. Profiled with immunoSEQ multiplex PCR; TCRdb holds only in-frame clones, not every one. In the table there are about 190,000 clones, 75% to 90% of which are singletons. Sequenced material: PBMCs. All receptors come from a boy younger than 10 in good health and CMV-seronegative.

V and J are TRBV27 and TRBJ1-2, with TRBD1 identical over 9 bases. Germline V gene lookup returns CDR1 MNHEY and CDR2 SMNVEV (reference sequence). The CDR3 contains 14 residues. The J segment lost 8 bases and the V segment lost 5 bases, leaving 9 bases of the junction unmatched. For the CDR3, the DNA is TGTGCCAGCAGTCTACGGGACAGGGTAACCGGCTACACCTTC. Translation: CASSLRDRVTGYTF.

V usage is TRBV12-2 and J usage is TRBJ2-7; the table gives TRBD1 as D, unverified against the DNA. TRBV12-2 is a recognized pseudogene. The CDR3 consists of 15 residues. The chain's CDR3 is CASRLAGAPSYEQYF. The CDR3, as DNA: TGTGCAAGTCGCTTAGCGGGCGCGCCCTCCTACGAGCAGTACTTC.

The chain recombines TRBV30 with TRBJ2-7; D gene uncertain. The ends were cut back, 4 bases at V and 3 bases at J, with 10 bases in the middle. This CDR3 contains 12 residues. Germline V gene lookup returns CDR1 GTSNPN and CDR2 SVGIG (reference sequence). The CDR3 here is CAWTDNHYEQYF. CDR3 DNA: TGTGCCTGGACCGACAACCACTACGAGCAGTACTTC.

This clone appeared a single time. V and J are TRBV7-9 and TRBJ1-2, with D hard to call. CDR1 SEHNR and CDR2 FQNEAQ come from the germline V gene (reference sequence). V was pared by 5 bases and J by 1 base, with 8 bases between. The CDR3 extends over 13 amino acids. The CDR3 protein is CASSLPNNYGYTF. The CDR3 DNA reads TGTGCCAGCAGCCTCCCTAATAACTATGGCTACACCTTC.

V gene TRBV11-2 combines with J gene TRBJ1-2; 9 bases are a match to TRBD1. With 3 bases clipped from V and 4 bases from J, the junction kept 6 bases outside the gene matches. Looked up from germline, CDR1 is SGHAT and CDR2 is FQNNGV. The CDR3 is 15 amino acids. The CDR3 region is CASSFTGGEGYGYTF. CDR3 in DNA: TGTGCCAGCAGCTTTACAGGGGGCGAGGGCTATGGCTACACCTTC.

Concerning this clone: At one boundary the junction diverges from the germline segment, which might be a read error. The chain employs TRBV2 and TRBJ2-1; D remains ambiguous. This CDR3 spans 8 amino acids. Germline loops: CDR1 SNHLY, CDR2 FYNNEI. The CDR3 coding sequence is TGTGCCAGCAGTGACTCCGTCTTC. It specifies CASSDSVF. Drawing the rest from reference TRBV2 and TRBJ2-1, the complete variable domain is EPEVTQTPSHQVTQMGQEVILRCVPISNHLYFYWYRQILGQKVEFLVSFYNNEISEKSEIFDDQFSVERPDGSNFTLKIRSTKLEDSAMYFCASSDSVFGPGTRLTVL.

This chain links TRBV6-1 with TRBJ1-5; D may be TRBD1 (6 bases). The germline V and J ends were trimmed by 2 bases and 0 bases, with 8 bases remaining between them. CDR3 length: 15 amino acids. The germline gives CDR1 MNHNS, CDR2 SASEGT. The CDR3, as DNA: TGTGCCAGCAGTGAACAGGGGAATAGCAATCAGCCCCAGCATTTT. Its protein product is CASSEQGNSNQPQHF.

The CDR3 nucleotides are TGTGCCAGCAGTCTGAGCTCCTACAATGAGCAGTTCTTC. It is translated as CASSLSSYNEQFF. This chain connects TRBV27 to TRBJ2-1; the D is unclear. Germline assignment: CDR1 MNHEY and CDR2 SMNVEV (reference sequence). V lost 5 bases and J 0 bases, leaving 5 bases between the germline ends. The CDR3 runs 13 residues.

The V call is TRBV28, the J call TRBJ2-7; 8 bases fit TRBD1. This CDR3 comprises 12 residues. J lost 11 bases, V lost 5 bases, and 8 bases had no gene match. Germline CDR1 MDHEN, CDR2 SYDVKM. The CDR3 sequence is CASSPVGQDKYF. The CDR3 DNA reads as TGTGCCAGCAGTCCGGTGGGACAGGATAAGTACTTC.

The V gene is TRBV5-6, the J gene TRBJ2-5, with D possibly being TRBD2 (5 bases). The CDR3 totals 13 residues. V lost 4 bases to trimming and J lost 2 bases, with 9 bases between them. Germline CDR1 SGHDT, CDR2 YYEEEE. The CDR3 nucleotides are TGTGCCAGCAGCCTCGGGATACAAGAGACCCAGTACTTC. Translated, it gives CASSLGIQETQYF.

This sequence joins TRBV4-1 and TRBJ2-7; weak D call: TRBD1 (5 bases). The CDR3 sequence is 15 residues long. V was trimmed by 1 base and J by 4 bases, leaving 14 bases between them. The germline V gene encodes CDR1 MGHRA and CDR2 YSYEKL. The CDR3: CASSQGPAGKYEQYF. In nucleotides, the CDR3 is TGCGCCAGCAGCCAAGGTCCTGCAGGGAAATACGAGCAGTACTTC.

This chain connects TRBV5-5 to TRBJ1-3; no firm D call. From germline, CDR1 is SGHKS and CDR2 YYEKEE (reference sequence). The length of the CDR3 is 15 residues. Trimming took 4 bases from V and 1 from J, leaving 12 bases between them. CDR3 sequence: CASSPGRGSGNTIYF. CDR3 sequence (DNA): TGTGCCAGCAGCCCCGGACGGGGATCTGGAAACACCATATATTTT.

The chain is built from TRBV27 and TRBJ2-4; possibly TRBD2 for D (6 bases). This CDR3 comprises 16 residues. The ends were cut back, 4 bases at V and 3 bases at J, with 16 bases in the middle. The germline gives CDR1 MNHEY, CDR2 SMNVEV (reference sequence). The DNA for the CDR3 is TGTGCCAGCAGTTCTGACCCGGGGCGGGACAAAAACATTCAGTACTTC. It specifies CASSSDPGRDKNIQYF.

The chain combines TRBV9 with TRBJ1-4; 8 bases fit TRBD1. Germline trimming cut 3 bases from V and 8 bases from J; bases unmatched to any gene: 12. Germline V gene sequence: CDR1 SGDLS, CDR2 YYNGEE. This CDR3 has 16 residues. CDR3 region: CASSAGGYRGVEKLFF. The CDR3, as DNA: TGTGCCAGCAGCGCCGGCGGGTACAGGGGGGTCGAAAAACTGTTTTTT.

The chain combines TRBV5-3 with TRBJ2-3, with 10 bases matching TRBD1. TRBV5-3 is an ORF, and what it does is uncertain. The CDR3 runs to 17 residues. The V and J ends lost 2 bases and 1 base, in that order; junction bases with no gene match: 7. This CDR3 reads CARSLADRGHRTDTQYF. Here the CDR3 DNA reads TGTGCCAGAAGCTTAGCAGACAGGGGGCATCGCACAGATACGCAGTATTTT.

The rearrangement links TRBV2 to TRBJ2-2; D possibly corresponds to TRBD2 (6 bases). Germline values: CDR1 SNHLY, CDR2 FYNNEI. The V end was cut by 2 bases, the J end by 4 bases, with 17 bases between. The CDR3 sequence is 17 residues long. Written as DNA, the CDR3 is TGTGCCAGCAGTGAAATGTGGGCCACGGGACTCACCGGGGAGCTGTTTTTT. Translated: CASSEMWATGLTGELFF.

The CDR3 loop is CASSSRLAGGRGEQFF. The CDR3 region has the DNA TGTGCCAGCAGTTCACGACTAGCGGGAGGGCGTGGTGAGCAGTTCTTC. The J gene is TRBJ2-1, the V gene TRBV28; 14 bases are a match to TRBD2. The CDR3 covers 16 residues. V dropped 4 bases and J dropped 9; count of bases not matched to a gene: 8. Germline V gene data show CDR1 as MDHEN and CDR2 as SYDVKM.

This chain joins TRBV9 and TRBJ2-5; D remains ambiguous. Germline V lookup: CDR1 SGDLS, CDR2 YYNGEE. CDR3 length equals 11 residues. V shed 4 bases and J shed 5 bases, with 6 bases lying between them. The CDR3 region is CASSREETQYF. CDR3 DNA sequence: TGTGCCAGCAGCAGAGAGGAGACCCAGTACTTC.

This clone was detected once. The genes are TRBV28 and TRBJ2-1; TRBD2 matches at 8 bases. The CDR3 runs 15 residues. The V gene end was trimmed by 2 bases and the J gene end by 0 bases; junction bases not matched to a gene: 0. Per germline, CDR1 MDHEN and CDR2 SYDVKM. The CDR3 protein is CASSLGTSSYNEQFF. In nucleotides, the CDR3 is TGTGCCAGCAGTTTAGGGACTAGCTCCTACAATGAGCAGTTCTTC. Combining the CDR3 with reference TRBV28 and TRBJ2-1 gives the whole variable domain DVKVTQSSRYLVKRTGEKVFLECVQDMDHENMFWYRQDPGLGLRLIYFSYDVKMKEKGDIPEGYSVSREKKERFSLILESASTNQTSMYLCASSLGTSSYNEQFFGPGTRLTVL.

The rearrangement links TRBV27 to TRBJ2-7, with D possibly matching TRBD1 (6 bases). The CDR3 extends over 15 amino acids. Trimming cost V 1 base and J 3 bases, with 13 bases left between them. Germline CDR1 is MNHEY and CDR2 is SMNVEV (reference sequence). The CDR3 DNA is TGTGCCAGCAGTTTATTTCCAGGGGTAATCTACGAGCAGTACTTC. It specifies CASSLFPGVIYEQYF.

The chain combines TRBV6-1 with TRBJ1-5; D uncertain. The germline V gene encodes CDR1 MNHNS and CDR2 SASEGT. The CDR3 length is 13 residues. Trimming left V 10 bases short and J 1 base short, with 11 bases between. CDR3 amino acids: CATQELSNQPQHF. CDR3 nucleotide sequence: TGTGCCACCCAGGAATTGAGCAATCAGCCCCAGCATTTT.

The rearrangement links TRBV10-3 to TRBJ2-2; 8 nucleotides line up with TRBD2. The CDR3 length is 17 residues. The germline CDR1 and CDR2 sequences are ENHRY and SYGVKD. Trimming at V came to 2 bases and at J to 3 bases, leaving 8 bases not matched to a gene. The CDR3, as DNA: TGTGCCATCAGTGAGGCCCGTCCGGGACTAGACACCGGGGAGCTGTTTTTT. Protein product: CAISEARPGLDTGELFF.

V and J are TRBV7-2 and TRBJ2-5; 11 bases agree with TRBD2. Germline CDR1 SGHTA, CDR2 FQGNSA. CDR3 length equals 15 residues. The V gene end was trimmed by 5 bases and the J gene end by 4 bases; junction bases not matched to a gene: 6. As DNA, the CDR3 is TGTGCCAGCAGCATCAATAGCGGGAGGGTAGAGACCCAGTACTTC. Protein: CASSINSGRVETQYF.

The chain uses TRBV5-1 and TRBJ1-1; D remains ambiguous. Germline CDR1 SGHRS, CDR2 YFSETQ. The CDR3 covers 13 residues. The V gene lost 7 bases and the J gene lost 1 base, with 11 bases spanning the gap. CDR3 protein: CASGEGPNTEAFF. For the CDR3, the DNA is TGCGCCAGCGGAGAGGGCCCGAACACTGAAGCTTTCTTT.

The chain carries TRBV7-9 and TRBJ2-1; D unresolved. CDR3 length: 12 amino acids. Trimming removed 2 bases at V and 7 bases at J, with 6 bases between. Germline CDR1 SEHNR, CDR2 FQNEAQ (reference sequence). The CDR3 is CASSLTENEQFF. Written as DNA, the CDR3 is TGTGCCAGCAGCTTAACGGAGAATGAGCAGTTCTTC.

The chain has TRBV2 and TRBJ2-1; TRBD1 agrees at 7 bases. V shed 4 bases, J shed 4 bases, and the junction held 4 bases outside the gene matches. The CDR3 has 14 residues. CDR1 is SNHLY, CDR2 FYNNEI, per germline. In DNA form, the CDR3 reads TGTGCCAGCAGTGCGCGGACAGGTTACAATGAGCAGTTCTTC. Amino acid sequence: CASSARTGYNEQFF.

The V call is TRBV5-4, the J call TRBJ1-6; D ambiguous. The CDR3 is 15 residues long. The V end lost 3 bases, the J end lost 5 bases, and 12 bases lay between the germline ends. Germline loops: CDR1 SGHNT, CDR2 YYREEE (reference sequence). The CDR3 spells CASSSEGMDNSPLHF. The CDR3 DNA sequence: TGTGCCAGCAGCTCGGAGGGAATGGATAATTCACCCCTCCACTTT.